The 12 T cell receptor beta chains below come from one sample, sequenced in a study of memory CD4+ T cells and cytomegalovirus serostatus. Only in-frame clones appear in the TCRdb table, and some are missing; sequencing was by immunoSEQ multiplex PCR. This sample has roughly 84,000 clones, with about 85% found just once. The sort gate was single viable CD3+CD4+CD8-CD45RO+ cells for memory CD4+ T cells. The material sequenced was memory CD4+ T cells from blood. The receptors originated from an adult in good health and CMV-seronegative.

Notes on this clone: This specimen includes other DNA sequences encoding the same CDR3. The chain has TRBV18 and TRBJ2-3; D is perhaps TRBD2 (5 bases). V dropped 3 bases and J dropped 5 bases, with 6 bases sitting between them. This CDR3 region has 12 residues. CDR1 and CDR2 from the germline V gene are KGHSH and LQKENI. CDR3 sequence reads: CASSPRGDTQYF. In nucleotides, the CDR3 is TGTGCCAGCTCACCTCGGGGAGATACGCAGTATTTT.

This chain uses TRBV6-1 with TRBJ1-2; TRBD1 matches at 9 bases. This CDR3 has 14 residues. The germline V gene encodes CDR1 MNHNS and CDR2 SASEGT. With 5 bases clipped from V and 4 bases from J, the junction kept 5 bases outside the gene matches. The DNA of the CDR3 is TGTGCCAGCAGTCGACAGGGGGGCGGCTATGGCTACACCTTC. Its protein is CASSRQGGGYGYTF.

The CDR3 is CASSPQKGGGEKLFF. CDR3 nucleotide sequence: TGTGCCAGCTCACCACAAAAGGGGGGCGGAGAAAAACTGTTTTTT. The rearrangement joins TRBV18 to TRBJ1-4, with D possibly matching TRBD1 (6 bases). The CDR3 has 15 residues. The V end was cut by 1 base, the J end by 8 bases, with 14 bases between. Germline assignment: CDR1 KGHSH and CDR2 LQKENI.

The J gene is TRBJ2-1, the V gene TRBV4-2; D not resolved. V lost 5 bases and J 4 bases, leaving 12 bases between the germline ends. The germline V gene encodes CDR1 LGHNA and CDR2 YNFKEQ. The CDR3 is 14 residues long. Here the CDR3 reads CASSSMTEYNEQFF. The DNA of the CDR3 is TGTGCCAGCAGCTCCATGACTGAATACAATGAGCAGTTCTTC.

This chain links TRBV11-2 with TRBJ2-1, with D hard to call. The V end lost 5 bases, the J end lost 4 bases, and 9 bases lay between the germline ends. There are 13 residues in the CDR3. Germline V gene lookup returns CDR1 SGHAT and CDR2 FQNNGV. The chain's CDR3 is CASSPQEYNEQFF. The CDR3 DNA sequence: TGTGCCAGCAGCCCCCAGGAGTACAATGAGCAGTTCTTC.

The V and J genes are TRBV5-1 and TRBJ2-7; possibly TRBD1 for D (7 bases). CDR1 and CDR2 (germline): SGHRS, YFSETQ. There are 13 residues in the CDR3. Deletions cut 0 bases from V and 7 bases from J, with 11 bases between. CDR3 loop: CASSLGRDREQYF. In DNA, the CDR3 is TGCGCCAGCAGCTTGGGGAGGGACAGAGAGCAGTACTTC.

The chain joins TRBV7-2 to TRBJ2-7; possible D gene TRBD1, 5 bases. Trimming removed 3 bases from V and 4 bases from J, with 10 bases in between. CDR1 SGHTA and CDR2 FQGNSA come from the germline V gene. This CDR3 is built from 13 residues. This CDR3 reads CASSFPPGYEQYF. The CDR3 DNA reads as TGTGCCAGCAGCTTCCCCCCAGGGTACGAGCAGTACTTC.

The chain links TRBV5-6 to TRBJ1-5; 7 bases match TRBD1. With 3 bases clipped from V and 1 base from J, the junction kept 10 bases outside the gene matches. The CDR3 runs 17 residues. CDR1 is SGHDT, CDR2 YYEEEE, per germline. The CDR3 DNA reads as TGTGCCAGCAGCTCCCAGGGGGGGTCGTTAAGCAATCAGCCCCAGCATTTT. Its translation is CASSSQGGSLSNQPQHF.

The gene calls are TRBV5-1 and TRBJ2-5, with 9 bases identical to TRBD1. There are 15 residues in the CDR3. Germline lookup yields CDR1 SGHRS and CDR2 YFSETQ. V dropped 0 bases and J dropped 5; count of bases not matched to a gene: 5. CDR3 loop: CASSLGGTGFETQYF. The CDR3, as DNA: TGCGCCAGCAGCTTGGGAGGGACAGGGTTTGAGACCCAGTACTTC. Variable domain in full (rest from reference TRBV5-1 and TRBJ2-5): KAGVTQTPRYLIKTRGQQVTLSCSPISGHRSVSWYQQTPGQGLQFLFEYFSETQRNKGNFPGRFSGRQFSNSRSEMNVSTLELGDSALYLCASSLGGTGFETQYFGPGTRLLVL.

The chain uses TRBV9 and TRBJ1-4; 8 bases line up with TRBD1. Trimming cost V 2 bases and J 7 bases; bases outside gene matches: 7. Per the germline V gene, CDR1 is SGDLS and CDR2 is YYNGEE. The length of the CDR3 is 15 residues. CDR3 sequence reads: CASSVGQGASEKLFF. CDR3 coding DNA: TGTGCCAGCAGCGTCGGACAGGGAGCGAGTGAAAAACTGTTTTTT.

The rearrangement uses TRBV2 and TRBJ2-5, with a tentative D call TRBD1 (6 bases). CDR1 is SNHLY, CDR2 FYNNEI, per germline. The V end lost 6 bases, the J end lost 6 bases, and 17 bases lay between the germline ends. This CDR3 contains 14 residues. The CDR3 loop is CASSRDNRIQTQYF. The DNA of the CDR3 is TGTGCCAGCAGCCGGGACAACAGAATCCAGACCCAGTACTTC.

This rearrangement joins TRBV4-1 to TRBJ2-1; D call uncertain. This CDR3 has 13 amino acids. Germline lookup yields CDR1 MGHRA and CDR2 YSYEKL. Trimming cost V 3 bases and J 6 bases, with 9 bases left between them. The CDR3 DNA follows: TGCGCCAGCAGCCAGGGTTTCGGCAATGAGCAGTTCTTC. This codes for CASSQGFGNEQFF.